The 23 T cell receptor beta chains reported below all come from one sample, sequenced in a study of cytomegalovirus exposure and HLA in healthy donors. The PCR employed 60 Vbeta primers together with 13 Jbeta primers. Clones were read by immunoSEQ multiplex PCR, and TCRdb kept only the in-frame ones, dropping some. This sample has 70,000 to 95,000 clones, with approximately 82% found just once. Sequences were obtained from PBMCs. The receptors were sampled from a man aged 35 to 55 in good health and CMV-seronegative.

The V call is TRBV2, the J call TRBJ2-6; maybe TRBD1 (5 bases). Trimming pared 4 bases from V and 0 bases from J, leaving 19 bases between. CDR3 length: 19 amino acids. Germline V lookup: CDR1 SNHLY, CDR2 FYNNEI. As DNA, the CDR3 is TGTGCCAGCAGTGGTACCCGGACATCGAGAGGCTCTGGGGCCAACGTCCTGACTTTC. It encodes CASSGTRTSRGSGANVLTF.

The chain combines TRBV6-1 with TRBJ1-1; TRBD1 aligns across 10 bases. After removal of 8 bases from V and 4 bases from J, the junction contained 7 bases not matched to a gene. The V gene's germline CDR1 is MNHNS and CDR2 SASEGT. This CDR3 region has 14 residues. This chain's CDR3 is CASGRDRGTTEAFF. CDR3 coding DNA: TGTGCCAGCGGCCGGGACAGGGGCACCACTGAAGCTTTCTTT.

The rearrangement links TRBV19 to TRBJ2-5, with TRBD1 identical over 7 bases. After removal of 9 bases from V and 2 bases from J, the junction contained 6 bases not matched to a gene. The germline V gene has CDR1 LNHDA and CDR2 SQIVND (reference sequence). The CDR3 sequence is 13 residues long. This CDR3 reads CASQQGNQETQYF. CDR3 in DNA: TGTGCCAGCCAACAGGGGAATCAAGAGACCCAGTACTTC.

Only one count was recorded for this clone. V gene TRBV15 combines with J gene TRBJ1-4; perhaps TRBD1 as D (6 bases). Trimming removed 2 bases at V and 11 bases at J, with 9 bases between. The CDR3 is made up of 12 amino acids. Looked up from germline, CDR1 is LNHNV and CDR2 is YYDKDF (reference sequence). CDR3 protein: CATSRRQDKLFF. CDR3 sequence (DNA): TGTGCCACCAGCAGACGACAGGACAAACTGTTTTTT.

This chain connects TRBV7-8 to TRBJ1-5; maybe TRBD1 (5 bases). V lost 0 bases and J lost 6, with 12 bases in between. CDR1 and CDR2 (germline): SGHVS, FQNEAQ. This CDR3 has 15 residues. This chain's CDR3 is CASSLAMGGSQPQHF. The CDR3 region has the DNA TGTGCCAGCAGCTTAGCGATGGGGGGGAGTCAGCCCCAGCATTTT.

The gene calls are TRBV27 and TRBJ2-2; a possible D gene is TRBD1 (6 bases). Trimming pared 3 bases from V and 6 bases from J, leaving 20 bases between. This CDR3 spans 17 amino acids. In germline, CDR1 is MNHEY, CDR2 SMNVEV (reference sequence). The CDR3 region is CASSFSSLLGAPGELFF. In DNA form, the CDR3 reads TGTGCCAGCAGTTTTTCCTCTCTTCTGGGGGCCCCCGGGGAGCTGTTTTTT.

The chain joins TRBV6-5 to TRBJ1-3; 9 nucleotides match TRBD1. This CDR3 comprises 16 residues. V lost 4 bases, J lost 0 bases, and 4 bases stayed unmatched. Germline V lookup: CDR1 MNHEY, CDR2 SVGAGI. The CDR3 loop is CASSSDRGGSGNTIYF. The CDR3 DNA sequence: TGTGCCAGCAGTTCGGACAGGGGCGGCTCTGGAAACACCATATATTTT.

V gene TRBV10-3 combines with J gene TRBJ2-5, with 10 bases fitting TRBD2. The germline gives CDR1 ENHRY, CDR2 SYGVKD. The V and J ends lost 2 bases and 4 bases, in that order; junction bases with no gene match: 10. This CDR3 is 17 amino acids long. CDR3 in amino acids: CAISEMSGRAPLETQYF. The CDR3 DNA sequence: TGTGCCATCAGTGAGATGAGCGGGAGGGCACCATTAGAGACCCAGTACTTC.

This clone has only a few counts. The chain recombines TRBV6-1 with TRBJ2-1; a possible D gene is TRBD1 (5 bases). The germline V gene has CDR1 MNHNS and CDR2 SASEGT. Deletions cut 2 bases from V and 12 bases from J, with 23 bases between. CDR3 length: 16 amino acids. In nucleotides, the CDR3 is TGTGCCAGCAGTGAATCCCACGCAGGTAGATCTACAGGGCAGTTCTTC. Encoded protein: CASSESHAGRSTGQFF.

The CDR3 region is CASSAPGQPREQYF. The CDR3 DNA follows: TGTGCCAGCAGCGCGCCGGGACAGCCTAGGGAGCAGTACTTC. The rearrangement joins TRBV5-6 to TRBJ2-7, with TRBD1 matching over 7 bases. Germline CDR1 and CDR2: SGHDT and YYEEEE. The CDR3 runs 14 residues. Germline trimming cut 4 bases from V and 7 bases from J; bases unmatched to any gene: 11.

V gene TRBV28 combines with J gene TRBJ2-7, with TRBD1 identical over 9 bases. The CDR3 spans 16 residues. Germline values: CDR1 MDHEN, CDR2 SYDVKM. The trim removed 7 bases at V and 6 bases at J, leaving 16 bases unmatched. In DNA form, the CDR3 reads TGTGCCAGCAATCCAAGGGTCCCGGGACAGGGATTCGAGCAGTACTTC. Residues: CASNPRVPGQGFEQYF.

This clone came up a few times. This rearrangement joins TRBV15 to TRBJ2-3, with D possibly TRBD1 on 6 matching bases. Germline loops: CDR1 LNHNV, CDR2 YYDKDF (reference sequence). The length of the CDR3 is 16 residues. Trimming shortened V by 3 bases and J by 0 bases, and 13 bases separated the two germline ends. The DNA for the CDR3 is TGTGCCACCAGCAGGCTAACAGGGTGGAGCACAGATACGCAGTATTTT. Translation gives CATSRLTGWSTDTQYF.

The chain has TRBV19 and TRBJ1-5; D may be TRBD1 (6 bases). The CDR3 contains 14 residues. Germline assignment: CDR1 LNHDA and CDR2 SQIVND (reference sequence). V was clipped by 6 bases and J by 3 bases, with 12 bases between them. Here the CDR3 reads CASRRQENNQPQHF. The DNA of the CDR3 is TGTGCCAGTAGGCGACAGGAGAACAATCAGCCCCAGCATTTT.

J is TRBJ2-7 and V is TRBV6-4, with D uncertain. The CDR3 is 16 residues long. Germline V lookup: CDR1 MRHNA, CDR2 SNTAGT. Trimming stripped 4 bases from V and 2 bases from J, with 18 bases between. CDR3 coding DNA: TGTGCCAGCAGTGGACCCTTTATCTTCGAGGCCTACGAGCAGTACTTC. Translated: CASSGPFIFEAYEQYF.

This clone occurred a few times. The rearrangement joins TRBV30 to TRBJ2-5; the D is unclear. CDR1 GTSNPN and CDR2 SVGIG come from the germline V gene (reference sequence). V was trimmed by 2 bases and J by 2 bases, leaving 9 bases between them. The CDR3 sequence is 13 residues long. The CDR3 region is CAWSRLLQETQYF. The CDR3 DNA reads as TGTGCCTGGAGTAGACTTCTACAAGAGACCCAGTACTTC.

This clone was counted between two and nine times. The CDR3 is CASSDYRGSRGVFF. CDR3 coding DNA: TGTGCCAGCAGCGACTACAGGGGATCCAGGGGGGTGTTTTTT. The chain carries TRBV13 and TRBJ1-4; 7 bases line up with TRBD1. This CDR3 spans 14 amino acids. Germline lookup yields CDR1 PRHDT and CDR2 FYEKMQ (reference sequence). J lost 15 bases, V lost 5 bases, and 15 bases had no gene match. The full variable domain, in which reference TRBV13 and TRBJ1-4 provide the parts outside the CDR3, is AAGVIQSPRHLIKEKRETATLKCYPIPRHDTVYWYQQGPGQDPQFLISFYEKMQSDKGSIPDRFSAQQFSDYHSELNMSSLELGDSALYFCASSDYRGSRGVFFGSGTQLSVL.

The chain joins TRBV18 to TRBJ1-2; a possible D gene is TRBD1 (6 bases). Germline CDR1 KGHSH, CDR2 LQKENI. Trimming took 6 bases from V and 4 from J, leaving 21 bases between them. This CDR3 is 16 amino acids long. This chain's CDR3 is CASSYRDIPSFYGYTF. In DNA form, the CDR3 reads TGTGCCAGCTCGTACCGGGACATACCTTCTTTCTATGGCTACACCTTC.

The rearrangement links TRBV7-9 to TRBJ2-7; D possibly corresponds to TRBD1 (5 bases). Trimming pared 6 bases from V and 0 bases from J, leaving 9 bases between. The CDR3 runs 13 residues. CDR1 and CDR2 from the germline V gene are SEHNR and FQNEAQ (reference sequence). CDR3 coding DNA: TGTGCCAGCAGAGAGGACAACTCCTACGAGCAGTACTTC. Protein: CASREDNSYEQYF.

This chain joins TRBV6-5 and TRBJ1-3, with D uncertain. CDR3 size: 14 residues. V gave up 5 bases and J gave up 0 bases, with 8 bases separating them. Germline V CDR1 and CDR2: MNHEY, SVGAGI. In nucleotides, the CDR3 is TGTGCCAGCAGTGAGCCGGGCTCTGGAAACACCATATATTTT. It specifies CASSEPGSGNTIYF.

The chain employs TRBV6-6 and TRBJ2-5; D remains unclear. The CDR3 sequence is 11 residues long. Germline loops: CDR1 MNHNY, CDR2 SVGAGI (reference sequence). With 8 bases removed from V and 6 bases from J, the gap between germline ends came to 10 bases. CDR3 in amino acids: CASLQTKTQYF. In DNA form, the CDR3 reads TGTGCCAGCCTCCAGACAAAGACCCAGTACTTC.

The chain combines TRBV29-1 with TRBJ2-1; D is uncertain. CDR1 and CDR2 from the germline V gene are SQVTM and ANQGSEA. The CDR3 is 12 amino acids. With 7 bases removed from V and 5 bases from J, the gap between germline ends came to 12 bases. The CDR3 nucleotides are TGCAGCGGAAGTTCACTTAACAATGAGCAGTTCTTC. Its translation: CSGSSLNNEQFF.

V and J are TRBV7-9 and TRBJ1-1, with 11 bases fitting TRBD1. Unmatched junction bases numbered 6, after V lost 5 bases and J lost 4 bases. The CDR3 covers 15 residues. The germline gives CDR1 SEHNR, CDR2 FQNEAQ (reference sequence). The CDR3 DNA sequence: TGTGCCAGCAGCAAACCGGGACAGGGGGTCACTGAAGCTTTCTTT. Translation gives CASSKPGQGVTEAFF.

The chain couples TRBV9 to TRBJ1-1, with D perhaps matching TRBD1 (5 bases). Trimming left V 4 bases short and J 5 bases short, with 18 bases between. Germline assignment: CDR1 SGDLS and CDR2 YYNGEE. The CDR3 consists of 15 residues. The CDR3 DNA is TGTGCCAGCAGCACCCGTCAGGGCAGTACTACTGAAGCTTTCTTT. Its translation is CASSTRQGSTTEAFF.